Listed below are T cell receptor beta chains from one sample, sequenced in a study of CD8 T cells in Susac syndrome. TCRdb re-analysed the immunoSEQ multiplex PCR reads in MiXCR, keeping a single row per CDR3 protein. The data contain 150,000 or so distinct CDR3 sequences, 90% to 95% of them singletons. Material for sequencing was CD4+ T cells from PBMCs. These TCRs come from a human donor in good health. The CDR3 runs from the conserved cysteine through the conserved F or W. The D gene is left open where the match is weak.

NA,TRBV4-3,TRBJ1-2,CASSQDIQAFRGYTF,TGCGCCAGCAGCCAAGATATCCAGGCATTTCGAGGCTACACCTTC
TRBD2,TRBV5-1,TRBJ2-5,CASSLGLDRRETQYF,TGCGCCAGCAGCTTAGGACTAGACCGGCGAGAGACCCAGTACTTC
NA,TRBV28,TRBJ1-1,CASSLLARDTEAFF,TGTGCCAGCAGTTTATTGGCCAGGGACACTGAAGCTTTCTTT
NA,TRBV5-1,TRBJ1-1,CASYPHSGNTEAFF,TGCGCCAGCTATCCTCACAGCGGGAACACTGAAGCTTTCTTT
NA,TRBV19,TRBJ1-5,CASSTSIGNQPQHF,TGTGCCAGTAGCACGAGCATAGGTAATCAGCCCCAGCATTTT
TRBD2,TRBV15,TRBJ2-5,CATSSAWGLAGGSRETQYF,TGTGCCACCAGCAGCGCTTGGGGACTAGCGGGGGGGAGTCGAGAGACCCAGTACTTC
NA,TRBV5-4,TRBJ1-1,CASSYTQGEAFF,TGTGCCAGCAGCTATACACAGGGAGAAGCTTTCTTT
NA,TRBV25-1,TRBJ2-1,CASSEGLIRVNNEQFF,TGTGCCAGCAGTGAGGGTCTAATAAGAGTGAACAATGAGCAGTTCTTC
TRBD1,TRBV3-1,TRBJ1-2,CASSQEGGTGGDGYTF,TGTGCCAGCAGCCAAGAAGGTGGGACAGGGGGCGACGGCTACACCTTC
NA,TRBV20-1,TRBJ2-1,CSARDGALVANEQFF,TGCAGTGCTAGGGATGGGGCCCTAGTTGCCAATGAGCAGTTCTTC